The clone carrying this T cell receptor (beta chain) was observed many times. The junction differs from germline at one of its ends, possibly a read error. Each CDR3 protein is one row after TCRdb ran MiXCR on the 5' RACE reads. The sample has 650,000 to 800,000 distinct CDR3 sequences; about 9.4% are singletons. All donors were healthy Caucasians. These data belong to a study of identical twins. This CDR3 has 12 amino acids. Germline CDR1 and CDR2: SGHRS and YFSETQ. These data were likewise used in another study, on yellow fever vaccine responses in identical twins.

V gene TRBV5-1 combines with J gene TRBJ2-3; D not resolved. Sequencing was done on a sample of PBMCs. This TCR was recovered from a woman aged 18-29 years in good health. CDR3 sequence: CASSLAADTQYF. CDR3 DNA sequence: TGTGCCAGCAGCTTAGCAGCAGATACGCAGTATTTT. Full variable domain (missing parts from reference TRBV5-1 and TRBJ2-3): KAGVTQTPRYLIKTRGQQVTLSCSPISGHRSVSWYQQTPGQGLQFLFEYFSETQRNKGNFPGRFSGRQFSNSRSEMNVSTLELGDSALYLCASSLAADTQYFGPGTRLTVL.